Shown below are 23 T cell receptor beta chains from a single sample sequenced in a study of blood T cell repertoires in COVID-19. Clones were read by immunoSEQ multiplex PCR, and TCRdb kept only the in-frame ones, dropping some. The sample carries some 66,000 clones, around 90% recorded once. The source material was peripheral blood. These receptors originate from a human donor in a cohort sampled during active COVID-19.

V gene TRBV7-2 combines with J gene TRBJ1-2; 7 nucleotides match TRBD1. The CDR3 has 15 amino acids. The trim removed 5 bases at V and 1 base at J, leaving 7 bases unmatched. Germline CDR1 is SGHTA and CDR2 is FQGNSA. The CDR3 sequence is CASSATTGVNYGYTF. CDR3 coding DNA: TGTGCCAGCAGCGCCACTACAGGGGTTAACTATGGCTACACCTTC.

The rearrangement uses TRBV27 and TRBJ2-7, with D maybe TRBD1 (6 bases). The CDR3 has 14 amino acids. The germline V gene encodes CDR1 MNHEY and CDR2 SMNVEV (reference sequence). V gave up 2 bases and J gave up 0 bases, with 8 bases separating them. The CDR3 coding sequence is TGTGCCAGCAGTTTAGCGGACAGCTCCTACGAGCAGTACTTC. Encoded protein: CASSLADSSYEQYF.

The chain links TRBV30 to TRBJ1-2; TRBD1 agrees at 9 bases. CDR1 is GTSNPN and CDR2 is SVGIG in the germline V gene (reference sequence). After removal of 5 bases from V and 3 bases from J, the junction contained 7 bases not matched to a gene. The CDR3 extends over 14 amino acids. The CDR3 spells CAWGVDRGDYGYTF. The CDR3 DNA is TGTGCCTGGGGCGTAGACAGGGGGGACTATGGCTACACCTTC.

The V and J genes are TRBV6-5 and TRBJ1-5; D unclear. Deletions cut 7 bases from V and 5 bases from J, with 18 bases between. The CDR3 runs 15 residues. Looked up from germline, CDR1 is MNHEY and CDR2 is SVGAGI. CDR3 bases: TGTGCCAGCACATACCCGAGGTCTGCAGATCAGCCCCAGCATTTT. Amino acid sequence: CASTYPRSADQPQHF.

The rearrangement joins TRBV30 to TRBJ2-1, with 7 positions matching TRBD1. The CDR3 length is 16 residues. J was trimmed by 8 bases and V by 3 bases; bases with no gene match: 16. Germline V lookup: CDR1 GTSNPN, CDR2 SVGIG (reference sequence). The CDR3 nucleotides read TGTGCCTGGAGCCCCCGCTACAGGGGCGCGGGCCATGAGCAGTTCTTC. Its translation is CAWSPRYRGAGHEQFF.

The V gene is TRBV13, the J gene TRBJ2-1; TRBD2 matches 9 bases. Germline assignment: CDR1 PRHDT and CDR2 FYEKMQ (reference sequence). V was pared by 5 bases and J by 0 bases, with 17 bases of the junction left unmatched. CDR3 length: 20 amino acids. Here the CDR3 reads CASSPEGLAGSLTSYNEQFF. CDR3 sequence (DNA): TGTGCCAGCAGCCCCGAAGGGCTAGCGGGATCACTAACCTCCTACAATGAGCAGTTCTTC.

Here the CDR3 DNA reads TGTGCCCATTCAGGGGTAGGCGTTCAGCCCCAGCATTTT. Encoded protein: CAHSGVGVQPQHF. The rearrangement uses TRBV10-3 and TRBJ1-5; D possibly corresponds to TRBD1 (6 bases). Germline V gene sequence: CDR1 ENHRY, CDR2 SYGVKD. Trimming pared 11 bases from V and 6 bases from J, leaving 17 bases between. The CDR3 totals 13 residues.

This clone was recorded only once. The V gene is TRBV6-2 or TRBV6-3, the J gene TRBJ2-7; 7 nucleotides line up with TRBD1. With V trimmed by 3 bases and J by 0 bases, 5 bases remained unmatched. This CDR3 has 15 residues. Germline CDR1 MNHEY, CDR2 SVGEGT. CDR3 sequence: CASSYEGAISYEQYF. In DNA form, the CDR3 reads TGTGCCAGCAGTTATGAGGGGGCCATCTCCTACGAGCAGTACTTC.

This clone was detected only once. This chain's CDR3 is CASSLVAGNNSPLHF. The DNA for the CDR3 is TGTGCCAGCAGCTTAGTAGCCGGAAATAATTCACCCCTCCACTTT. The chain combines TRBV7-2 with TRBJ1-6; no clear D gene. The ends were cut back, 1 base at V and 5 bases at J, with 9 bases in the middle. This CDR3 has 15 amino acids. CDR1 and CDR2 from the germline V gene are SGHTA and FQGNSA.

The chain uses TRBV7-2 and TRBJ1-5; 7 bases match TRBD1. Germline CDR1 is SGHTA and CDR2 is FQGNSA. V was clipped by 5 bases and J by 5 bases; unmatched bases: 6. The CDR3 length is 14 residues. As DNA, the CDR3 is TGTGCCAGCAGCGCAATTGGACAGGATCAGCCCCAGCATTTT. Translating gives CASSAIGQDQPQHF. Complete variable domain (other parts from reference TRBV7-2 and TRBJ1-5): GAGVSQSPSNKVTEKGKDVELRCDPISGHTALYWYRQSLGQGLEFLIYFQGNSAPDKSGLPSDRFSAERTGGSVSTLTIQRTQQEDSAVYLCASSAIGQDQPQHFGDGTRLSIL.

The chain employs TRBV5-4 and TRBJ2-1, with D perhaps matching TRBD2 (5 bases). Looked up from germline, CDR1 is SGHNT and CDR2 is YYREEE (reference sequence). Trimming shortened V by 4 bases and J by 0 bases, and 14 bases separated the two germline ends. The CDR3 consists of 16 residues. This chain's CDR3 is CASSPRRGTSYNEQFF. The CDR3 DNA is TGTGCCAGCAGCCCTCGACGGGGAACCTCCTACAATGAGCAGTTCTTC.

This clone showed up just a few times. The chain has TRBV25-1 and TRBJ2-1, with a tentative D call TRBD1 (5 bases). Germline V gene sequence: CDR1 MGHDK, CDR2 SYGVNS. This CDR3 contains 14 residues. With 7 bases removed from V and 9 bases from J, the gap between germline ends came to 19 bases. The CDR3 coding sequence is TGTGCCAGCATGCCGGTAGGGGTACTTGGTGAGCAGTTCTTC. The encoded protein is CASMPVGVLGEQFF.

This clone was counted a single time. The J gene is TRBJ2-6, the V gene TRBV5-1; D may be TRBD1 (5 bases). The CDR3 sequence is 14 residues long. The V end lost 4 bases, the J end lost 2 bases, and 7 bases lay between the germline ends. CDR1 is SGHRS and CDR2 is YFSETQ in the germline V gene. CDR3 residues: CASSPRAGANVLTF. The CDR3 DNA sequence: TGCGCCAGCAGCCCCAGGGCTGGGGCCAACGTCCTGACTTTC.

The rearrangement joins TRBV9 to TRBJ1-1; a possible D gene is TRBD1 (5 bases). The germline gives CDR1 SGDLS, CDR2 YYNGEE. The CDR3 length is 14 residues. Trimming stripped 3 bases from V and 11 bases from J, with 20 bases between. The CDR3 here is CASSGSARGGFAFF. In DNA form, the CDR3 reads TGTGCCAGCAGCGGCAGCGCCCGGGGGGGTTTCGCTTTCTTT.

The genes are TRBV11-2 and TRBJ2-3; no clear D gene. Looked up from germline, CDR1 is SGHAT and CDR2 is FQNNGV. The CDR3 totals 15 residues. Trimming took off 4 bases at V and 6 bases at J, with 17 bases between the two ends. CDR3 sequence reads: CASSSTFFSADTQYF. The CDR3, as DNA: TGTGCCAGCAGCTCGACATTTTTCAGTGCGGATACGCAGTATTTT.

J is TRBJ2-1 and V is TRBV15; the match to TRBD2 covers 9 bases. Germline V gene lookup returns CDR1 LNHNV and CDR2 YYDKDF (reference sequence). V dropped 1 base and J dropped 6; count of bases not matched to a gene: 10. This CDR3 region has 17 residues. The CDR3 DNA reads TGTGCCACCAGCAGAGGGATGACTAGCGGCTTACCCAATGAGCAGTTCTTC. Translated: CATSRGMTSGLPNEQFF.

This sequence joins TRBV29-1 and TRBJ1-1; 7 bases fit TRBD1. V trimming: 6 bases; J trimming: 3 bases; junction bases outside the gene matches: 7. The CDR3 totals 13 residues. CDR1 and CDR2 (germline): SQVTM, ANQGSEA. The chain's CDR3 is CSVRQGRDTEAFF. The CDR3 DNA reads TGCAGCGTAAGACAGGGTCGGGACACTGAAGCTTTCTTT.

This rearrangement joins TRBV7-2 to TRBJ1-2, with 8 bases matching TRBD1. CDR1 is SGHTA, CDR2 FQGNSA, per germline. This CDR3 spans 19 amino acids. V was clipped by 5 bases and J by 2 bases; unmatched bases: 19. The CDR3 spells CASSTSPGGAVRANYGYTF. CDR3 bases: TGTGCCAGCAGCACGAGTCCAGGGGGCGCGGTCCGGGCGAACTATGGCTACACCTTC.

V and J are TRBV11-2 and TRBJ2-1; TRBD2 agrees at 10 bases. The ends lost 0 bases at V and 4 bases at J; junction bases unmatched: 3. The CDR3 totals 16 residues. Germline loops: CDR1 SGHAT, CDR2 FQNNGV. CDR3 nucleotide sequence: TGTGCCAGCAGCTTAGAACTAGCGGGGATTTACAATGAGCAGTTCTTC. Protein sequence: CASSLELAGIYNEQFF.

The chain couples TRBV3-1 (or the pseudogene TRBV3-2) to TRBJ1-2; no firm D call. Trimming took 0 bases from V and 6 from J, leaving 14 bases between them. Germline V lookup: CDR1 LGHDT, CDR2 YNNKEL (reference sequence). CDR3 length: 15 residues. CDR3 loop: CASSQDRGNVDGYTF. CDR3 DNA: TGTGCCAGCAGCCAAGATAGAGGGAATGTCGATGGCTACACCTTC.

This chain joins TRBV5-4 and TRBJ2-5; unclear D gene. Germline V CDR1 and CDR2: SGHNT, YYREEE (reference sequence). The CDR3 loop spans 13 amino acids. The germline V and J ends were trimmed by 0 bases and 1 base, with 4 bases remaining between them. The chain's CDR3 is CASSLDLQETQYF. CDR3 DNA: TGTGCCAGCAGCTTGGATCTCCAAGAGACCCAGTACTTC.

This chain connects TRBV4-2 to TRBJ2-1; 12 bases agree with TRBD2. Per germline, CDR1 LGHNA and CDR2 YNFKEQ. The CDR3 runs to 21 residues. V lost 1 base, J lost 0 bases, and 13 bases stayed unmatched. The CDR3 DNA reads as TGTGCCAGCAGCCAAGTCGGACTAGCGGGACACCAAGAACGCTCCTACAATGAGCAGTTCTTC. Encoded protein: CASSQVGLAGHQERSYNEQFF.

The V and J genes are TRBV11-1 and TRBJ1-6; tentative D call: TRBD1 (5 bases). The CDR3 is 16 residues long. The germline CDR1 and CDR2 sequences are SGHAT and FQDESV (reference sequence). V shed 3 bases and J shed 5 bases, with 14 bases lying between them. CDR3 nucleotides: TGTGCCAGCAGCTTTGGCGGGGCCCGAAATAATTCACCCCTCCACTTT. Its translation: CASSFGGARNNSPLHF.